This TCR beta chain was documented in a study of blood T cell repertoires in COVID-19. Study-wide background: Samples taken during acute and convalescent COVID-19 were collected in the United States, Italy and Spain.

Under the authors' procedure: Counts of nucleated cells, estimated from reference gene primer amplification, were obtained. Data came from immunoSEQ multiplex PCR; TCRdb stores just in-frame clones and leaves some out. From that table come the V and J calls and clone size; the DNA was used to work out D and trimming. The sample carries around 130,000 clones, 75% to 80% recorded once. In germline, CDR1 is SGHRS, CDR2 YFSETQ. The CDR3 consists of 13 residues. V lost 0 bases and J lost 6, with 10 bases in between. This TCR came from a human donor in a cohort sampled during active COVID-19. What was sequenced was peripheral blood. This chain uses TRBV5-1 with TRBJ2-7; TRBD1 is a possible D gene (5 bases). The CDR3 is CASSLARVGEQYF. The CDR3 DNA follows: TGCGCCAGCAGCTTGGCCAGGGTGGGCGAGCAGTACTTC. The whole variable domain, filled in from reference TRBV5-1 and TRBJ2-7, reads KAGVTQTPRYLIKTRGQQVTLSCSPISGHRSVSWYQQTPGQGLQFLFEYFSETQRNKGNFPGRFSGRQFSNSRSEMNVSTLELGDSALYLCASSLARVGEQYFGPGTRLTVT.